The 25 T cell receptor beta chains reported below all come from one sample, sequenced in a study of memory CD4+ T cells and cytomegalovirus serostatus. TCRdb's table, derived via immunoSEQ multiplex PCR, lists solely in-frame clones and lacks some. This sample yields more than 55,000 clones, of which 75% to 90% are seen a single time; about 0.95% belongs to the top ten. The sort gate was single viable CD3+CD4+CD8-CD45RO+ cells for memory CD4+ T cells. The sequenced sample was memory CD4+ T cells from blood. All receptors come from an adult in good health and CMV-seronegative.

The genes are TRBV6-1 and TRBJ1-2; TRBD1 might be the D (5 bases). The germline V gene encodes CDR1 MNHNS and CDR2 SASEGT. Trimming cost V 4 bases and J 4 bases, with 13 bases left between them. CDR3 size: 14 residues. The DNA of the CDR3 is TGTGCCAGCAGTGGGGACCTGGTTCGCTATGGCTACACCTTC. Translation gives CASSGDLVRYGYTF.

J is TRBJ1-3 and V is TRBV2; D uncertain. V was trimmed by 5 bases and J by 0 bases, leaving 5 bases between them. The CDR3 loop spans 13 amino acids. Per germline, CDR1 SNHLY and CDR2 FYNNEI. The CDR3 reads CASSPTSGNTIYF. The CDR3 DNA follows: TGTGCCAGCAGTCCAACCTCTGGAAACACCATATATTTT.

This clone was picked up one time. The V call is TRBV12-5, the J call TRBJ1-5; the match to TRBD1 covers 9 bases. Germline loops: CDR1 LGHNT, CDR2 FRNRAP. The CDR3 contains 19 residues. J gave up 2 bases and V 0 bases, and 11 bases lay outside the gene matches. The CDR3 loop reads CASGLVPLGQGKGNQPQHF. The CDR3 coding sequence is TGTGCTAGTGGTTTGGTACCCCTCGGACAGGGGAAAGGCAATCAGCCCCAGCATTTT.

This chain links TRBV5-1 with TRBJ2-5; tentatively, D is TRBD1 or TRBD2 (5 bases each). Trimming removed 7 bases from V and 5 bases from J, with 24 bases in between. Looked up from germline, CDR1 is SGHRS and CDR2 is YFSETQ. This CDR3 has 16 amino acids. This CDR3 reads CASCRGAGSVWETQYF. CDR3 DNA: TGCGCCAGCTGCCGAGGGGCAGGGTCAGTTTGGGAGACCCAGTACTTC.

This clone was observed a few times. The J gene is TRBJ2-2, the V gene TRBV19; TRBD2 is a possible D gene (6 bases). This CDR3 is built from 13 residues. V shed 6 bases and J shed 4 bases, with 9 bases lying between them. Germline assignment: CDR1 LNHDA and CDR2 SQIVND (reference sequence). The CDR3 DNA sequence: TGTGCCAGTAGACCTAGCGTCACCGGGGAGCTGTTTTTT. It translates to CASRPSVTGELFF.

The chain couples TRBV27 to TRBJ1-2; a weak D match, TRBD1 (6 bases). CDR3 length equals 16 residues. Per the germline V gene, CDR1 is MNHEY and CDR2 is SMNVEV (reference sequence). The V end was cut by 4 bases, the J end by 4 bases, with 19 bases between. CDR3 amino acids: CASSWRRGGGGYGYTF. In DNA, the CDR3 is TGTGCCAGCAGTTGGCGAAGGGGGGGCGGCGGCTATGGCTACACCTTC.

This sequence joins TRBV9 and TRBJ2-3; 8 bases fit TRBD2. Germline-derived CDR1 and CDR2 are SGDLS and YYNGEE. The CDR3 is 16 amino acids. The V gene end was trimmed by 3 bases and the J gene end by 0 bases; junction bases not matched to a gene: 6. CDR3 protein: CASSGNSGISTDTQYF. The CDR3 DNA is TGTGCCAGCAGCGGCAATAGCGGGATAAGCACAGATACGCAGTATTTT.

The V and J genes are TRBV6-1 and TRBJ2-3, with 8 bases fitting TRBD1. The CDR3 consists of 15 residues. The J segment lost 1 base and the V segment lost 1 base, leaving 1 base of the junction unmatched. CDR1 is MNHNS and CDR2 is SASEGT in the germline V gene. The CDR3 loop reads CASSEVGQGTDTQYF. The CDR3 nucleotides read TGTGCCAGCAGTGAAGTGGGACAGGGCACAGATACGCAGTATTTT.

V usage is TRBV10-3 and J usage is TRBJ2-5; D not certain. Trimming cost V 4 bases and J 3 bases, with 15 bases left between them. This CDR3 is 15 amino acids long. The germline V gene encodes CDR1 ENHRY and CDR2 SYGVKD. The CDR3 DNA reads TGTGCCATCAGTGGGGGTGGGCAGGCCAAAGAGACCCAGTACTTC. It translates to CAISGGGQAKETQYF.

The chain employs TRBV6-1 and TRBJ1-2; 12 bases fit TRBD1. Germline-derived CDR1 and CDR2 are MNHNS and SASEGT. The CDR3 totals 15 residues. J gave up 6 bases and V 11 bases, and 13 bases lay outside the gene matches. CDR3 sequence reads: CAGTLGTGGINGYTF. The CDR3 DNA reads as TGTGCCGGAACCCTCGGGACAGGGGGCATCAATGGCTACACCTTC.

The chain is built from TRBV6-1 and TRBJ1-1; D is unclear. CDR3 length: 14 residues. V lost 6 bases, J lost 0 bases, and 11 bases lay in between. Germline V gives CDR1 MNHNS, CDR2 SASEGT. The CDR3 coding sequence is TGTGCCAGCAGAGATCGGGCCGTGAACACTGAAGCTTTCTTT. Translated, it gives CASRDRAVNTEAFF.

The chain has TRBV4-2 and TRBJ1-5; 10 bases fit TRBD1. The ends lost 4 bases at V and 5 bases at J; junction bases unmatched: 8. The CDR3 is 16 amino acids. Germline V gene data show CDR1 as LGHNA and CDR2 as YNFKEQ. CDR3 loop: CASSRSATGGYQPQHF. The CDR3 nucleotides are TGTGCCAGCAGCCGATCAGCGACAGGGGGCTATCAGCCCCAGCATTTT.

The J gene is TRBJ1-5, the V gene TRBV18; D not certain. V lost 3 bases and J 8 bases, leaving 17 bases between the germline ends. The CDR3 is 15 amino acids. Germline CDR1 KGHSH, CDR2 LQKENI. This CDR3 reads CASSPTGTKMEPQHF. In DNA form, the CDR3 reads TGTGCCAGCTCACCTACGGGAACAAAAATGGAGCCCCAGCATTTT.

V gene TRBV28 combines with J gene TRBJ2-6; D is unclear. Germline lookup yields CDR1 MDHEN and CDR2 SYDVKM. V was pared by 5 bases and J by 1 base, with 21 bases between. There are 19 residues in the CDR3. CDR3 bases: TGTGCCAGCAGTCCCCGCCGTATGGAACGCCCTTCTGGGGCCAACGTCCTGACTTTC. It encodes CASSPRRMERPSGANVLTF.

The CDR3 DNA sequence: TGTGCCAGCTCACCCGACAGGGGCACTGAAGCTTTCTTT. This encodes CASSPDRGTEAFF. The rearrangement joins TRBV18 to TRBJ1-1; TRBD1 agrees at 8 bases. The junction had 1 base not matched to a gene; V was cut back by 3 bases and J by 4 bases. This CDR3 region has 13 residues. The V gene's germline CDR1 is KGHSH and CDR2 LQKENI.

V and J are TRBV5-1 and TRBJ2-3, with no clear D. The V gene lost 3 bases and the J gene lost 2 bases, with 10 bases spanning the gap. Germline V gene sequence: CDR1 SGHRS, CDR2 YFSETQ. This CDR3 is built from 14 residues. The DNA of the CDR3 is TGCGCCAGCAGCTACGGGTCGCCCACAGATACGCAGTATTTT. This codes for CASSYGSPTDTQYF. The full variable domain, rest sourced from reference TRBV5-1 and TRBJ2-3, is KAGVTQTPRYLIKTRGQQVTLSCSPISGHRSVSWYQQTPGQGLQFLFEYFSETQRNKGNFPGRFSGRQFSNSRSEMNVSTLELGDSALYLCASSYGSPTDTQYFGPGTRLTVL.

The chain combines TRBV5-6 with TRBJ2-3; 8 positions match TRBD2. V gave up 3 bases and J gave up 2 bases; unmatched junction bases: 8. CDR1 is SGHDT, CDR2 YYEEEE, per germline. The CDR3 loop spans 16 amino acids. DNA for the CDR3: TGTGCCAGCAGCTCACTAGCGGCCCGACACACAGATACGCAGTATTTT. Its translation is CASSSLAARHTDTQYF.

The chain recombines TRBV7-8 with TRBJ1-1, with D perhaps TRBD1 (6 bases). The CDR3 contains 13 residues. CDR1 and CDR2 from the germline V gene are SGHVS and FQNEAQ. V lost 6 bases, J lost 4 bases, and 12 bases lay in between. The CDR3, as DNA: TGTGCCAGCAGACCCACAGGGATCACTGAAGCTTTCTTT. Its protein is CASRPTGITEAFF.

This sequence joins TRBV7-3 and TRBJ2-7; D gene ambiguous. There are 16 residues in the CDR3. V lost 8 bases and J 2 bases, leaving 22 bases between the germline ends. The germline V gene has CDR1 SGHTA and CDR2 FQGTGA. Written as DNA, the CDR3 is TGTGCCAGCCGCGCCACGTGGGCAGGACCAACCTACGAGCAGTACTTC. This gives the protein CASRATWAGPTYEQYF.

The rearrangement joins TRBV5-4 to TRBJ2-7, with 10 nucleotides matching TRBD1. The CDR3 totals 15 residues. In germline, CDR1 is SGHNT, CDR2 YYREEE (reference sequence). V was clipped by 5 bases and J by 3 bases; unmatched bases: 8. The CDR3 DNA is TGTGCCAGCAGTTTCCCCGGGACAGGGGACTACGAGCAGTACTTC. Amino acids: CASSFPGTGDYEQYF.

This clone was counted between two and nine times. The rearrangement joins TRBV6-4 to TRBJ1-2; D gene ambiguous. V was shortened by 3 bases and J by 4 bases, with 3 bases between the two germline ends. The CDR3 is 11 amino acids. CDR1 is MRHNA and CDR2 is SNTAGT in the germline V gene. DNA of the CDR3: TGTGCCAGCAGTGAAATCTATGGCTACACCTTC. Its protein product is CASSEIYGYTF.

The V call is TRBV7-8, the J call TRBJ1-4; no firm D call. V was clipped by 0 bases and J by 5 bases, with 7 bases between them. Germline CDR1 SGHVS, CDR2 FQNEAQ. The CDR3 loop spans 14 amino acids. This CDR3 reads CASSLAAENEKLFF. CDR3 in DNA: TGTGCCAGCAGCTTAGCGGCGGAAAATGAAAAACTGTTTTTT.

With respect to this clone: The junction shows a germline mismatch at one end, possibly a read error. The sample carries other DNA sequences with the same CDR3. This sequence joins TRBV6-1 and TRBJ1-2; 7 positions agree with TRBD1. Germline loops: CDR1 MNHNS, CDR2 SASEGT. The CDR3 loop spans 13 amino acids. The CDR3 spells CASARDRSYGYTF. CDR3 in DNA: TGCGCCAGCGCGCGGGACAGATCGTATGGCTACACCTTC.

The chain couples TRBV5-4 to TRBJ2-5; D is unresolved. CDR1 is SGHNT and CDR2 is YYREEE in the germline V gene (reference sequence). The length of the CDR3 is 19 residues. V gave up 1 base and J gave up 3 bases, with 25 bases separating them. CDR3 bases: TGTGCCAGCAGCTTGCGACCGGCACCGGGCCGATGGTGGGAAGAGACCCAGTACTTC. Its protein is CASSLRPAPGRWWEETQYF.

This clone has only a few counts. This rearrangement joins TRBV28 to TRBJ2-5; D unclear. V was pared by 5 bases and J by 5 bases, with 15 bases between. From germline, CDR1 is MDHEN and CDR2 SYDVKM. There are 14 residues in the CDR3. The CDR3: CASSVIPLVETQYF. CDR3 sequence (DNA): TGTGCCAGCAGTGTAATCCCGTTAGTGGAGACCCAGTACTTC.